A selection of T cell receptor beta chains follows, all from one sample in a study of T cell clonotyping in hematopoietic cell transplantation. Assay: immunoSEQ multiplex PCR; the TCRdb copy retains only in-frame clones and omits some. The repertoire holds some 13,000 clones, with roughly 88% as singletons. This material consisted of peripheral blood mononuclear cells, taken before stem cell transplant. The source of these receptors is a man aged 55 to 69 with acute myeloid leukemia. Some clones in this sample may be carry-over from other donors' samples. The CDR3 runs from the conserved cysteine through the conserved F or W. The order of the fields is J gene, D gene, V gene, clone size, CDR3 DNA, CDR3 protein. A D gene is named only where the DNA matches it firmly. Part of the rows lack a size; the others show once, few, many or a class for expanded clones.

TRBJ2-3	NA	TRBV27	few	TGTGCCAGCAGCTTTATTCCGGGGGATACGCAGTATTTT	CASSFIPGDTQYF
TRBJ1-6	TRBD1	TRBV30	few	TGTGCCTGGAGTACAAAACAGGGGGCCACCCTCCACTTT	CAWSTKQGATLHF
TRBJ1-2	TRBD1	TRBV5-4	NA	TGTGCCAGCAGCCTCGGGACAGATATTGGCTACACCTTC	CASSLGTDIGYTF
TRBJ1-5	NA	TRBV7-9	NA	TGTGCCAGCAGCTTAGAGGGGGGCCAGCCCCAGCATTTT	CASSLEGGQPQHF
TRBJ1-2	TRBD1	TRBV27	NA	TGTGCCAGCAGTTTATCGGGTCAGGGGGCGGACTATGGCTACACCTTC	CASSLSGQGADYGYTF
TRBJ2-5	NA	TRBV7-8	NA	TGTGCCAGCAGCTTAGGCCTATTTAGCGAAGAGACCCAGTACTTC	CASSLGLFSEETQYF
TRBJ2-3	TRBD2	TRBV4-1	NA	TGCGCCAGCAGCCAAGTCCTAATGACTAGCGGGATTACCACAGATACGCAGTATTTT	CASSQVLMTSGITTDTQYF
TRBJ1-2	NA	TRBV6-6	NA	TGTGCCAGCAGTTACGAGTTTACTAACTATGGCTACACCTTC	CASSYEFTNYGYTF
TRBJ1-1	NA	TRBV7-2	NA	TGTAACCGGCCTGAAGCTTTCTTT	CNRPEAFF
TRBJ1-2	NA	TRBV2	few	TGTGCCAGCAGTGATAACACTTTGTATGGCTACACCTTC	CASSDNTLYGYTF
TRBJ2-7	NA	TRBV30	NA	TGTGCCTGGGCTAGGGGGGATCCATACGAGCAGTACTTC	CAWARGDPYEQYF
TRBJ2-5	NA	TRBV6-1	NA	TGTGCCAGTGTGGGGCGTCGGGAGACCCAGTACTTC	CASVGRRETQYF
TRBJ1-2	NA	TRBV6-5	NA	TGTGCCAGCAGCCCCGGTGCAGGGTATTATGGCTACACCTTC	CASSPGAGYYGYTF
TRBJ1-6	NA	TRBV5-6	NA	TGTGCCAGCAGCTTGGAGTTTCCCGGGGGGACGATGTCACCCCTCCACTTT	CASSLEFPGGTMSPLHF
TRBJ2-3	TRBD1	TRBV4-2	NA	TGTGCCAGCAGCCAAGTTCCCAGGGGGAAGAATGAAGATACGCAGTATTTT	CASSQVPRGKNEDTQYF
TRBJ2-7	TRBD1	TRBV5-1	NA	TGCGCCAGCAGCACCGGGACAGGGAGTGTACTTTCCGAGCAGTGCTTC	CASSTGTGSVLSEQCF
TRBJ2-1	NA	TRBV5-4	NA	TGTGCCAGCAGGCCTGGAGGCTCTAGCAATGAGCAGTTCTTC	CASRPGGSSNEQFF
TRBJ2-2	NA	TRBV7-2	NA	TGTGCCAGCAGCTTCTTTGCGGGGAACACCGGGGAGCTGTTTTTT	CASSFFAGNTGELFF
TRBJ2-5	NA	TRBV5-1	NA	TGCGCCAGCAGCTTGGGACAGACCCAAGAGACCCAGTACTTC	CASSLGQTQETQYF
TRBJ2-7	TRBD1	TRBV30	NA	TGTGCCTGGAGTGGGTGGACAGGGGCCGACGAGCAGTACTTC	CAWSGWTGADEQYF